This entry lists 27 T cell receptor beta chains sequenced from one sample in a study of OX40 agonist ivuxolimab in advanced cancers. The data were produced by immunoSEQ multiplex PCR, yet TCRdb's version contains in-frame clones alone and is incomplete. The sample comprises approximately 90,000 clones, around 87% of which are singletons, and about 4% rests with the top ten. The sample in question was CD4+ or CD8+ T cells sorted from blood, obtained in a trial of the OX40 agonist ivuxolimab. Receptors originate from an adult with an advanced solid tumor such as melanoma, head and neck, liver or kidney cancer.

The chain uses TRBV4-3 and TRBJ2-3; the D gene is possibly TRBD2 (6 bases). Germline loops: CDR1 LGHNA, CDR2 YSLEER. The V and J ends lost 3 bases and 3 bases respectively, with 19 bases between them. The CDR3 extends over 17 amino acids. The CDR3 region is CASSQGWRGGSTDTQYF. The DNA for the CDR3 is TGCGCCAGCAGCCAGGGATGGAGGGGCGGGTCAACAGATACGCAGTATTTT.

This clone came up a few times. V usage is TRBV2 and J usage is TRBJ1-5, with 7 bases identical to TRBD1. There are 15 residues in the CDR3. With V trimmed by 3 bases and J by 4 bases, 6 bases remained unmatched. CDR1 is SNHLY and CDR2 is FYNNEI in the germline V gene. DNA of the CDR3: TGTGCCAGCAGTGACCAGGCGACAGGGAATCAGCCCCAGCATTTT. Its protein is CASSDQATGNQPQHF. Full variable domain (missing parts from reference TRBV2 and TRBJ1-5): EPEVTQTPSHQVTQMGQEVILRCVPISNHLYFYWYRQILGQKVEFLVSFYNNEISEKSEIFDDQFSVERPDGSNFTLKIRSTKLEDSAMYFCASSDQATGNQPQHFGDGTRLSIL.

The V and J genes are TRBV29-1 and TRBJ1-2; TRBD1 might be the D (5 bases). This CDR3 is built from 12 residues. Trimming cost V 6 bases and J 8 bases, with 16 bases left between them. Germline assignment: CDR1 SQVTM and CDR2 ANQGSEA. This chain's CDR3 is CSVGDRGVGYTF. The CDR3 DNA reads as TGCAGCGTGGGGGACCGGGGGGTCGGCTACACCTTC.

V usage is TRBV7-2 and J usage is TRBJ2-3; 8 nucleotides agree with TRBD1. Trimming removed 5 bases from V and 4 bases from J; junction bases left unmatched: 11. CDR3 length equals 16 residues. Germline V CDR1 and CDR2: SGHTA, FQGNSA. CDR3 coding DNA: TGTGCCAGCAGCCCGCGGACAGGGTTCCCCTCAGATACGCAGTATTTT. Residues: CASSPRTGFPSDTQYF.

The V gene is TRBV19, the J gene TRBJ2-3; unclear D gene. V dropped 5 bases and J dropped 3 bases, with 18 bases sitting between them. Germline CDR1 reads LNHDA; CDR2 reads SQIVND (reference sequence). CDR3 size: 16 residues. As DNA, the CDR3 is TGTGCCAGTAGTCCCCCCGGGTTTGTTGTAACAGATACGCAGTATTTT. Translating gives CASSPPGFVVTDTQYF. The entire variable domain, with the rest obtained from reference TRBV19 and TRBJ2-3, is as follows: DGGITQSPKYLFRKEGQNVTLSCEQNLNHDAMYWYRQDPGQGLRLIYYSQIVNDFQKGDIAEGYSVSREKKESFPLTVTSAQKNPTAFYLCASSPPGFVVTDTQYFGPGTRLTVL.

The gene calls are TRBV5-1 and TRBJ2-1, with 12 bases identical to TRBD2. This CDR3 is built from 16 residues. Germline-derived CDR1 and CDR2 are SGHRS and YFSETQ. The V and J ends lost 7 bases and 2 bases, in that order; junction bases with no gene match: 7. This CDR3 reads CASGRLAGGPYNEQFF. The CDR3 region has the DNA TGCGCCAGCGGCCGTCTAGCGGGAGGGCCCTACAATGAGCAGTTCTTC.

This chain joins TRBV27 and TRBJ1-5; 7 bases fit TRBD1. V lost 1 base to trimming and J lost 1 base; unmatched junction nucleotides: 7. The germline gives CDR1 MNHEY, CDR2 SMNVEV (reference sequence). The length of the CDR3 is 17 residues. The DNA of the CDR3 is TGTGCCAGCAGTTTATTAGGGACAGCGCGGAGCAATCAGCCCCAGCATTTT. Its protein product is CASSLLGTARSNQPQHF.

This chain joins TRBV4-1 and TRBJ2-7; 15 nucleotides line up with TRBD2. Germline CDR1 and CDR2: MGHRA and YSYEKL. V trimming: 1 base; J trimming: 6 bases; junction bases outside the gene matches: 10. The CDR3 covers 18 residues. The CDR3: CASSQGTSGRASYSEQYF. The CDR3 DNA is TGCGCCAGCAGCCAAGGGACTAGCGGGAGGGCCTCTTATTCCGAGCAGTACTTC.

This sequence joins TRBV9 and TRBJ1-2; the D gene is possibly TRBD1 (6 bases). CDR3 length: 15 amino acids. Germline lookup yields CDR1 SGDLS and CDR2 YYNGEE. Trimming pared 3 bases from V and 2 bases from J, leaving 14 bases between. The CDR3 region is CASSDQGRSNYGYTF. CDR3 in DNA: TGTGCCAGCAGCGATCAGGGGAGGTCAAACTATGGCTACACCTTC. The whole variable domain, remainder taken from reference TRBV9 and TRBJ1-2, is DSGVTQTPKHLITATGQRVTLRCSPRSGDLSVYWYQQSLDQGLQFLIQYYNGEERAKGNILERFSAQQFPDLHSELNLSSLELGDSALYFCASSDQGRSNYGYTFGSGTRLTVV.

This chain joins TRBV30 and TRBJ2-1; 9 bases line up with TRBD2. There are 19 residues in the CDR3. Trimming at V came to 1 base and at J to 3 bases, leaving 16 bases not matched to a gene. The germline CDR1 and CDR2 sequences are GTSNPN and SVGIG (reference sequence). The CDR3 DNA sequence: TGTGCCTGGAGTGCCTCGGGACTAGCCGGTCTAGAGGGCTACAATGAGCAGTTCTTC. This encodes CAWSASGLAGLEGYNEQFF.

This clone was seen once. J is TRBJ2-2 and V is TRBV5-5; 12 bases map to TRBD2. This CDR3 is 16 amino acids long. Germline V gene data show CDR1 as SGHKS and CDR2 as YYEKEE (reference sequence). With 3 bases clipped from V and 2 bases from J, the junction kept 2 bases outside the gene matches. CDR3 DNA: TGTGCCAGCAGCTCGGGACTAGCGGGCAACACCGGGGAGCTGTTTTTT. Protein: CASSSGLAGNTGELFF.

The chain couples TRBV19 to TRBJ2-1; the match to TRBD1 covers 8 bases. The CDR3 spans 11 residues. Trimming cost V 9 bases and J 8 bases; bases outside gene matches: 3. The V gene's germline CDR1 is LNHDA and CDR2 SQIVND (reference sequence). CDR3 region: CASQGADEQFF. The DNA for the CDR3 is TGTGCCAGCCAGGGGGCTGATGAGCAGTTCTTC.

This chain uses TRBV19 with TRBJ2-2, with TRBD2 matching 7 bases. The CDR3 has 14 amino acids. CDR1 and CDR2 from the germline V gene are LNHDA and SQIVND (reference sequence). The ends lost 3 bases at V and 4 bases at J; junction bases unmatched: 2. The CDR3 bases are TGTGCCAGTAGTATGGGCGGGAGCACCGGGGAGCTGTTTTTT. This codes for CASSMGGSTGELFF. The whole variable domain, filled in from reference TRBV19 and TRBJ2-2, reads DGGITQSPKYLFRKEGQNVTLSCEQNLNHDAMYWYRQDPGQGLRLIYYSQIVNDFQKGDIAEGYSVSREKKESFPLTVTSAQKNPTAFYLCASSMGGSTGELFFGEGSRLTVL.

The genes are TRBV7-2 and TRBJ2-5; D unresolved. CDR3 length: 16 residues. V lost 5 bases and J lost 2, with 18 bases in between. Germline V gene lookup returns CDR1 SGHTA and CDR2 FQGNSA. CDR3 sequence: CASSLEYAVIQETQYF. CDR3 DNA sequence: TGTGCCAGCAGCCTCGAGTACGCTGTGATTCAAGAGACCCAGTACTTC.

V gene TRBV12-5 combines with J gene TRBJ2-1; D is undetermined. This CDR3 has 16 amino acids. Germline assignment: CDR1 LGHNT and CDR2 FRNRAP. Trimming removed 6 bases at V and 1 base at J, with 16 bases between. In nucleotides, the CDR3 is TGTGCTAGTGGCCGGCCGAGCAGTGCGTCCTACAATGAGCAGTTCTTC. It encodes CASGRPSSASYNEQFF.

The chain is built from TRBV27 and TRBJ2-1; 9 positions agree with TRBD2. This CDR3 comprises 15 residues. Unmatched junction bases numbered 5, after V lost 8 bases and J lost 0 bases. The germline V gene encodes CDR1 MNHEY and CDR2 SMNVEV (reference sequence). CDR3 sequence (DNA): TGTGCCAGCCACCTAGCGGGGCGCTCCTACAATGAGCAGTTCTTC. This sequence encodes CASHLAGRSYNEQFF.

The chain employs TRBV7-6 and TRBJ1-3; D unclear. The CDR3 runs to 16 residues. Germline loops: CDR1 SGHVS, CDR2 FNYEAQ. The V gene lost 2 bases and the J gene lost 0 bases, with 11 bases spanning the gap. CDR3 protein: CASSLTAQSSGNTIYF. CDR3 DNA sequence: TGTGCCAGCAGCTTAACAGCCCAGAGCTCTGGAAACACCATATATTTT.

Written as DNA, the CDR3 is TGCGCCAGCAGCGTCGTTGGGACTAGCGGGAGGGGCTCCTACAATGAGCAGTTCTTC. It translates to CASSVVGTSGRGSYNEQFF. The rearrangement joins TRBV10-2 to TRBJ2-1; 16 bases line up with TRBD2. Germline lookup yields CDR1 WSHSY and CDR2 SAAADI. V lost 6 bases, J lost 0 bases, and 8 bases stayed unmatched. This CDR3 has 19 residues.

The chain has TRBV5-4 and TRBJ1-1; tentatively, D is TRBD1 (5 bases). Germline V CDR1 and CDR2: SGHNT, YYREEE (reference sequence). The CDR3 is made up of 15 amino acids. Trimming shortened V by 2 bases and J by 4 bases, and 15 bases separated the two germline ends. The CDR3 sequence: CASSLPGLPSTEAFF. CDR3 DNA sequence: TGTGCCAGCAGCTTACCAGGGCTCCCGAGCACTGAAGCTTTCTTT.

The CDR3 DNA follows: TGTGCTAGTGGTCCGTTCACCGGGGAGCTGTTTTTT. It translates to CASGPFTGELFF. The rearrangement links TRBV12-5 to TRBJ2-2; D gene ambiguous. Germline CDR1 is LGHNT and CDR2 is FRNRAP. V was clipped by 5 bases and J by 4 bases, with 5 bases between them. The CDR3 runs 12 residues.

The J gene is TRBJ2-1, the V gene TRBV6-6; TRBD1 might be the D (6 bases). This CDR3 comprises 16 residues. V lost 5 bases, J lost 0 bases, and 14 bases lay in between. Germline V lookup: CDR1 MNHNY, CDR2 SVGAGI (reference sequence). In DNA, the CDR3 is TGTGCCAGCAGTCCACATACAGGGATCTCCTACAATGAGCAGTTCTTC. Its translation is CASSPHTGISYNEQFF.

The genes are TRBV7-9 and TRBJ2-5; the D gene is possibly TRBD2 (5 bases). The germline V gene has CDR1 SEHNR and CDR2 FQNEAQ (reference sequence). V lost 1 base and J 5 bases, leaving 17 bases between the germline ends. The CDR3 runs 16 residues. CDR3 in amino acids: CASSLGFERGSETQYF. The CDR3, as DNA: TGTGCCAGCAGCTTAGGGTTCGAACGGGGATCGGAGACCCAGTACTTC.

The rearrangement links TRBV7-2 to TRBJ2-5, with TRBD2 identical over 7 bases. Germline assignment: CDR1 SGHTA and CDR2 FQGNSA. V shed 1 base, J shed 5 bases, and the junction held 10 bases outside the gene matches. The CDR3 has 16 residues. CDR3 in amino acids: CASSLVGGGPGETQYF. CDR3 in DNA: TGTGCCAGCAGCTTAGTGGGGGGAGGGCCGGGTGAGACCCAGTACTTC.

This chain uses TRBV9 with TRBJ1-3, with TRBD1 as a possible D gene (6 bases). This CDR3 has 16 residues. With 2 bases removed from V and 0 bases from J, the gap between germline ends came to 12 bases. Per germline, CDR1 SGDLS and CDR2 YYNGEE. CDR3 DNA sequence: TGTGCCAGCAGCGTTATGGGACACCTCTCTGGAAACACCATATATTTT. Protein product: CASSVMGHLSGNTIYF.

The chain carries TRBV29-1 and TRBJ2-2; TRBD1 matches 8 bases. In germline, CDR1 is SQVTM, CDR2 ANQGSEA. V lost 6 bases to trimming and J lost 0 bases; unmatched junction nucleotides: 6. This CDR3 is built from 15 residues. The CDR3 reads CSVAGQGTNTGELFF. Here the CDR3 DNA reads TGCAGCGTGGCCGGACAGGGCACGAACACCGGGGAGCTGTTTTTT.

This clone was picked up one time. J is TRBJ1-5 and V is TRBV7-3; a possible D gene is TRBD1 (6 bases). Trimming took off 4 bases at V and 9 bases at J, with 16 bases between the two ends. The CDR3 sequence is 14 residues long. Germline CDR1 SGHTA, CDR2 FQGTGA. The CDR3 DNA reads as TGTGCCAGCAGCTCCGGGCAGGGGACGGTGCCCCAGCATTTT. It yields the protein CASSSGQGTVPQHF.

The chain joins TRBV19 to TRBJ2-2, with unresolved D. This CDR3 is built from 14 residues. The V gene lost 3 bases and the J gene lost 4 bases, with 9 bases spanning the gap. In germline, CDR1 is LNHDA, CDR2 SQIVND (reference sequence). The CDR3 is CASSIEPGTGELFF. As DNA, the CDR3 is TGTGCCAGTAGTATCGAACCGGGCACCGGGGAGCTGTTTTTT.